This T cell receptor beta chain is from a study of blood T cell repertoires in COVID-19. Study as a whole: Some COVID-19 samples were acute and others convalescent; all came from the United States, Italy and Spain. The analysed material was cDNA or gDNA that came from T cells, B-cell-depleted T cells, or PBMCs.

The authors' processing: Reference gene primers were amplified, and this amplification served to estimate nucleated cell counts. TCRdb's table, derived via immunoSEQ multiplex PCR, lists solely in-frame clones and lacks some. D and trimming come from the DNA, and the V and J calls and clone size come from that table. The sample lists some 7,700 clones, approximately 89% occurring once. The CDR3 loop spans 13 amino acids. Sequenced input: peripheral blood. V is TRBV21-1 and J is TRBJ1-5. TRBV21-1 is assigned pseudogene status. The clonotype was recovered from a human donor in a cohort sampled during active COVID-19. The CDR3 DNA is TGTGCCAGCAGCGCCTGGGGGGGTCAGCCCCAGCATTTT. Its translation is CASSAWGGQPQHF.